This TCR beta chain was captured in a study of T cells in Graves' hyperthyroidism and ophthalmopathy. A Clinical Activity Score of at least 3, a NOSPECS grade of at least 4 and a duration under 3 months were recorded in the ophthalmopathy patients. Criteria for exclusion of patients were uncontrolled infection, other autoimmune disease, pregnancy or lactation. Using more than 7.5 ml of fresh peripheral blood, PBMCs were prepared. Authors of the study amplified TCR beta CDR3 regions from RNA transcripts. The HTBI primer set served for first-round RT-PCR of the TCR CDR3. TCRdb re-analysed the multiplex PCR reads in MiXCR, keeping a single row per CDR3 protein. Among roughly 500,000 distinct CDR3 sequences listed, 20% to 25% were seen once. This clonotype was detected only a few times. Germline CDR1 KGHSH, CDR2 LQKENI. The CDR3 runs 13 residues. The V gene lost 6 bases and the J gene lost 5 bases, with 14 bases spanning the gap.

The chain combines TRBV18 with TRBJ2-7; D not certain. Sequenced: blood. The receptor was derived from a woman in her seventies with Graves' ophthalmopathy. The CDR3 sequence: CASSPANGDEQYF. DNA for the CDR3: TGTGCCAGCTCCCCCGCGAACGGTGACGAGCAGTACTTC.